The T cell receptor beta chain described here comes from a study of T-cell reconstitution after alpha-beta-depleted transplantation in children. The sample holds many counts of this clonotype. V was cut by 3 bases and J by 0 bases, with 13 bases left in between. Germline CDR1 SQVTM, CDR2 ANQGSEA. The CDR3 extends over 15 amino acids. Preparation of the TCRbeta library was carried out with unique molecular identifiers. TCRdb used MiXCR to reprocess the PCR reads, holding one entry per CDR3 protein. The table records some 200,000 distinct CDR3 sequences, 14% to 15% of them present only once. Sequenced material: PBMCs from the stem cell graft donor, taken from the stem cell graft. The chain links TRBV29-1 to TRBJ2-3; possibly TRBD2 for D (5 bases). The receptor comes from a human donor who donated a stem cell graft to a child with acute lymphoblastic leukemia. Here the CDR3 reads CSVDGRAGSTDTQYF. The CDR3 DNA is TGCAGCGTTGACGGTCGGGCGGGTAGCACAGATACGCAGTATTTT.